This T cell receptor (beta chain) was sequenced for a study of blood T cell repertoires in COVID-19. The wider study: Samples taken during acute and convalescent COVID-19 were collected in the United States, Italy and Spain. PBMCs, B-cell-depleted T cells, or T cells were the source of the cDNA or gDNA that made up the material.

Trimming cost V 0 bases and J 4 bases; bases outside gene matches: 3. Germline CDR1 is GTSNPN and CDR2 is SVGIG (reference sequence). This CDR3 region has 15 residues. In the original analysis: Reference gene primer amplification yielded estimated nucleated cell counts. Profiling relied on immunoSEQ multiplex PCR, and the TCRdb table lists in-frame clones only, not all of them. The DNA gave D and trimming, while V, J and clone size come from that table. The data hold 250,000 to 350,000 clones, with under 90% observed a single time. This receptor was identified in a woman aged 40 to 55 who had recovered from COVID-19. The chain has TRBV30 and TRBJ1-4, with 9 bases that match TRBD1. The sample consisted of peripheral blood. CDR3 region: CAWSVTGQGNEKLFF. For the CDR3, the DNA is TGTGCCTGGAGTGTAACGGGACAGGGTAATGAAAAACTGTTTTTT. The full variable domain, rest sourced from reference TRBV30 and TRBJ1-4, is SQTIHQWPATLVQPVGSPLSLECTVEGTSNPNLYWYRQAAGRGLQLLFYSVGIGQISSEVPQNLSASRPQDRQFILSSKKLLLSDSGFYLCAWSVTGQGNEKLFFGSGTQLSVL.